These 14 T cell receptor beta chains share one sample of origin, sequenced in a study of blood T cell repertoires in COVID-19. Repertoires were generated with immunoSEQ multiplex PCR, while TCRdb's copy carries only in-frame clones and drops some. The table has 300,000 or so clones, around nine tenths seen once; the top ten hold about 1.2%. Input material: peripheral blood. The receptors were gathered from a man between 65 and 80 years old with acute or convalescent COVID-19.

The rearrangement links TRBV28 to TRBJ2-6; TRBD1 is a possible D gene (5 bases). CDR3 size: 15 residues. Germline V CDR1 and CDR2: MDHEN, SYDVKM. Trimming stripped 5 bases from V and 2 bases from J, with 10 bases between. CDR3 protein: CASSLQGPGANVLTF. DNA of the CDR3: TGTGCCAGCAGTCTCCAGGGCCCTGGGGCCAACGTCCTGACTTTC.

Comments on this clone: Different DNA sequences within this sample yield the same CDR3. The genes are TRBV18 and TRBJ1-1; unclear D gene. Germline CDR1 is KGHSH and CDR2 is LQKENI. With 3 bases removed from V and 1 base from J, the gap between germline ends came to 6 bases. The CDR3 extends over 13 amino acids. The CDR3 DNA sequence: TGTGCCAGCTCACCTGACAAGAACACTGAAGCTTTCTTT. It encodes CASSPDKNTEAFF.

The V call is TRBV11-2, the J call TRBJ2-7; 13 bases are a match to TRBD2. The V segment lost 6 bases and the J segment 5 bases; nucleotides outside the gene matches: 10. The length of the CDR3 is 16 residues. Germline CDR1 SGHAT, CDR2 FQNNGV. The DNA for the CDR3 is TGTGCCAGCAGGTCCGGACTAGCGGGAGTCTGGGACGAGCAGTACTTC. Translation: CASRSGLAGVWDEQYF.

The chain employs TRBV28 and TRBJ2-3; 14 bases match TRBD2. This CDR3 has 16 residues. J lost 7 bases, V lost 7 bases, and 10 bases had no gene match. Germline V lookup: CDR1 MDHEN, CDR2 SYDVKM. CDR3 region: CASTPGGTSGGHTQYF. CDR3 nucleotides: TGTGCCAGCACCCCCGGTGGGACTAGCGGGGGACATACGCAGTATTTT. The entire variable domain, with the rest obtained from reference TRBV28 and TRBJ2-3, is as follows: DVKVTQSSRYLVKRTGEKVFLECVQDMDHENMFWYRQDPGLGLRLIYFSYDVKMKEKGDIPEGYSVSREKKERFSLILESASTNQTSMYLCASTPGGTSGGHTQYFGPGTRLTVL.

The chain links TRBV7-9 to TRBJ2-2; D uncertain. The CDR3 loop spans 13 amino acids. Per the germline V gene, CDR1 is SEHNR and CDR2 is FQNEAQ (reference sequence). The V and J ends lost 5 bases and 5 bases respectively, with 9 bases between them. CDR3 residues: CASSPFMTGELFF. The CDR3 DNA reads as TGTGCCAGCAGCCCCTTTATGACCGGGGAGCTGTTTTTT.

The count of this clone is one. The gene calls are TRBV5-1 and TRBJ1-2, with 7 positions matching TRBD1. The germline V gene has CDR1 SGHRS and CDR2 YFSETQ. Losses at the gene ends were 7 bases for V and 7 bases for J; bases not matched to a gene: 7. The CDR3 extends over 12 amino acids. In DNA form, the CDR3 reads TGCGCCAGCCAGGAGGGGGCCGGTGGCTACACCTTC. This translates into CASQEGAGGYTF.

The chain uses TRBV6-2 or TRBV6-3 and TRBJ1-6, with TRBD1 matching 10 bases. V trimming: 5 bases; J trimming: 7 bases; junction bases outside the gene matches: 5. The germline V gene has CDR1 MNHEY and CDR2 SVGEGT. This CDR3 comprises 15 residues. The CDR3 sequence: CASSQVGQGNSPLHF. Here the CDR3 DNA reads TGTGCCAGCAGTCAAGTGGGACAGGGGAATTCACCCCTCCACTTT.

The chain recombines TRBV20-1 with TRBJ2-1; no definite D call. The length of the CDR3 is 10 residues. The germline V and J ends were trimmed by 7 bases and 7 bases, with 8 bases remaining between them. The germline gives CDR1 DFQATT, CDR2 SNEGSKA (reference sequence). CDR3 nucleotide sequence: TGCAGTGGGCTAGGAAATGAGCAGTTCTTC. Translated: CSGLGNEQFF.

The V and J genes are TRBV3-1 (or the pseudogene TRBV3-2) and TRBJ2-2; 7 nucleotides agree with TRBD2. The length of the CDR3 is 17 residues. Germline CDR1 is LGHDT and CDR2 is YNNKEL (reference sequence). V was pared by 4 bases and J by 6 bases, with 14 bases of the junction left unmatched. The CDR3 nucleotides read TGTGCCAGCAGCCCCGCTTCGGGGGGAGGGGTCGCCGGGGAGCTGTTTTTT. Its protein product is CASSPASGGGVAGELFF.

J is TRBJ2-1 and V is TRBV6-5; D possibly corresponds to TRBD1 (5 bases). This CDR3 spans 14 amino acids. Germline-derived CDR1 and CDR2 are MNHEY and SVGAGI. Between the trimmed V and J ends, which lost 2 bases and 5 bases, there was a span of 10 bases. The CDR3 DNA is TGTGCCAGCAGTTACAACAGGATGGACAATGAGCAGTTCTTC. Translated, it gives CASSYNRMDNEQFF.

This sequence joins TRBV6-5 and TRBJ1-2; 7 bases agree with TRBD1. Trimming cost V 7 bases and J 2 bases; bases outside gene matches: 10. This CDR3 region has 15 residues. The V gene's germline CDR1 is MNHEY and CDR2 SVGAGI. CDR3 DNA sequence: TGTGCCAGCAAACGACAGGGTCGGGAGAACTATGGCTACACCTTC. Translated, it gives CASKRQGRENYGYTF.

V gene TRBV4-2 combines with J gene TRBJ2-1; D may be TRBD1 (7 bases). The CDR3 extends over 13 amino acids. Looked up from germline, CDR1 is LGHNA and CDR2 is YNFKEQ. V was cut by 4 bases and J by 8 bases, with 12 bases left in between. The CDR3 bases are TGTGCCAGCAGCCGTGGAGGGGGCGATGAGCAGTTCTTC. It codes for CASSRGGGDEQFF.

V is TRBV5-1 and J is TRBJ2-5; 12 positions match TRBD2. The germline V gene encodes CDR1 SGHRS and CDR2 YFSETQ. The CDR3 length is 16 residues. J was trimmed by 1 base and V by 5 bases; bases with no gene match: 6. The CDR3 region is CASRPGLAGIQETQYF. In nucleotides, the CDR3 is TGCGCCAGCAGGCCTGGACTAGCGGGGATCCAAGAGACCCAGTACTTC.

V gene TRBV4-2 combines with J gene TRBJ1-6, with TRBD1 identical over 7 bases. The CDR3 runs 20 residues. CDR1 is LGHNA and CDR2 is YNFKEQ in the germline V gene. With V trimmed by 4 bases and J by 0 bases, 15 bases remained unmatched. The CDR3 here is CASSLDTTGTEHSYNSPLHF. Written as DNA, the CDR3 is TGTGCCAGCAGCCTTGATACCACCGGGACAGAGCACTCCTATAATTCACCCCTCCACTTT.